This TCR beta chain comes out of a study of beta chain features in type 1 diabetes (dated by TCRdb to 2016 to 2019). General notes on the study: Mean age, gender distribution, total cell number and subset yield did not differ between patients and healthy donors. A total of around 100 million sorted cells were examined across all samples, and RNA yield correlated strongly with the number of cells per subset. In the study, TCRB repertoires of sorted circulating CD4+ T cell subsets from recently diagnosed type 1 diabetes patients were compared with those of matched healthy donors. Regulatory and stem cell-like memory subsets were isolated from only 8 patients and 8 healthy donors, whereas naive and central memory subsets came from all 30 or so donors.

General conclusions and limits of the study: Fewer insertions and more nucleotide deletions at VDJ recombination sites were observed in patients with type 1 diabetes, implying thymic rearrangement abnormalities. PCR might favor shorter templates, but patient and control samples were amplified and corrected together, so any skew would affect both groups equally. Naive, central memory and regulatory TCRB repertoires appeared to be more similar among patients than among healthy donors. Because cDNA was sequenced instead of genomic DNA, activated cells with high expression could be over-represented, although the groups did not differ in activation or CD3 levels. In all four CD4+ subsets, TCRB CDR3 length was moderately but significantly shorter in type 1 diabetes patients. HLA sub-analyses involved small numbers of individuals, so any influence of HLA type on TCRB rearrangement remained unresolved.

All of the isolated RNA was reverse transcribed with the High Capacity cDNA Reverse Transcription Kit, so expressed TCRB transcripts were sequenced. Deep immunoSEQ sequencing was applied to naive, central memory and regulatory T cell samples, giving an average of about 3.6 million total reads per sample. Sorted cells were lysed in RLT buffer and RNA was extracted with DNase-treated RNeasy Micro or Mini kits, depending on cell number. Each cell subset was processed separately to prevent cross-contamination, with patient and healthy donor samples processed together. The immunoSEQ multiplex PCR was used to amplify TCRB sequences from cDNA, generating 87-bp fragments that spanned the CDR3 region. Sequencing of the amplicons was performed on the Illumina HiSeq platform. In the authors' own workflow: Synthetic template baselines were used to correct PCR bias computationally, reads within Hamming distance 2 were collapsed together, and singletons that could not be merged were discarded. Reads were aligned against IMGT so that V, D and J genes, CDR3 length and insertions or deletions at six rearrangement sites could be assigned. Within each subset, clonotype counts were normalized to sorted cell number, after which true diversity and Gini coefficients were computed with the tcR R package. The overlap coefficient, calculated on TCRB nucleotide sequences, was used to quantify repertoire sharing. As a proxy for the pre-selection repertoire, out-of-frame TCRB sequences from naive cells were analyzed. The source is immuneACCESS, and TCRdb retained only in-frame sequences with V and J called. Part of the clones is not carried over; for the studies checked, unresolved V genes explain less than half of this, and the remainder is unexplained. That table supplies the V and J calls and clone size; D and trimming were determined from the DNA. The sample has over 700,000 clones on record, under 20% of them singletons. The ten largest account for around 0.02% of the sample.

Each donor gave one peripheral blood draw, approximately 120 mL on average, collected into heparinised tubes. A BD FACSAria II and a panel including CD45RO, CCR7, CD25, CD127, CD95 and CD27 were used to sort naive, central memory, regulatory and stem cell-like memory CD4+ T cells. All sorted populations exceeded 98% purity. PBMCs were separated immediately by Lymphoprep density gradient centrifugation and were stained directly, without being cultured. So that batch effects would be minimized, each experiment stained and sorted samples in pairs, pairing one healthy donor with one patient. Points on this clone: This clone's antigen is unknown. Nothing much larger sits one base from this clone, and base qualities are not available.

The CDR3 starts with the cysteine, ends with the phenylalanine, and has 12 residues. Of the read, only the CDR3 DNA is kept; its 36 bases are in frame from base 1. In the germline V gene (reference sequence), CDR1 corresponds to SEHNR and CDR2 to FQNEAQ. The V and J ends are trimmed by 3 bases and 7 bases, leaving 9 bases between them. Sequenced: naive CD4+ T cells from blood. Interpreted using the paper, the cell subset or site label stands for: true naive CD4+ T cells. The chain is made from TRBV7-9 and TRBJ1-1; the D gene is perhaps TRBD1, from 6 matching bases. The clonotype comes from a young woman in good health. The CDR3 here reads CASSFGGLEAFF. The sequenced DNA is TGTGCCAGCAGCTTTGGGGGGCTTGAAGCTTTCTTT. Where the CDR3 stops, the reference TRBV7-9 and TRBJ1-1 genes take over; the full variable domain is DTGVSQNPRHKITKRGQNVTFRCDPISEHNRLYWYRQTLGQGPEFLTYFQNEAQLEKSRLLSDRFSAERPKGSFSTLEIQRTEQGDSAMYLCASSFGGLEAFFGQGTRLTVV.